This TCR beta chain originates from a study of T cell changes during pregnancy in multiple sclerosis. Looked up from germline, CDR1 is SGHRS and CDR2 is YFSETQ. This CDR3 is 16 amino acids long. V was pared by 4 bases and J by 2 bases, with 2 bases of the junction left unmatched. Libraries were prepared by immunoSEQ multiplex PCR; TCRdb keeps only in-frame clonotypes and omits some of them. This sample has around 100,000 clones, with roughly nine tenths found just once. Comment on this clone: The sample holds other DNA sequences that translate to the same CDR3.

The rearrangement uses TRBV5-1 and TRBJ2-6; TRBD1 matches 11 bases. Source: peripheral blood, taken after pregnancy. The TCR was taken from a female donor with multiple sclerosis, enrolled in a pregnancy study. The CDR3 spells CASSLGQGAGANVLTF. The DNA of the CDR3 is TGCGCCAGCAGCCTGGGACAGGGGGCTGGGGCCAACGTCCTGACTTTC.